The entry below gives a single TCR beta chain sequence along with its context. The data derive from a study of blood T cell repertoires in COVID-19. On the study more broadly: The analysed material was cDNA or gDNA that came from T cells, B-cell-depleted T cells, or PBMCs.

This CDR3 is 13 amino acids long. CDR1 is SGHTA and CDR2 is FQGNSA in the germline V gene. V lost 7 bases, J lost 10 bases, and 8 bases stayed unmatched. The method was immunoSEQ multiplex PCR; TCRdb's version includes in-frame clones alone and lacks a portion of them. The table has 300,000 to 400,000 clones, roughly 86% seen once. This sequence was found in a woman aged 65 to 85 with COVID-19, enrolled during active disease. The chain is built from TRBV7-2 and TRBJ2-1; 9 nucleotides agree with TRBD1. Material: peripheral blood. CDR3 nucleotides: TGTGCCAGCACCAGGGACAGGGAGGGGGAGCAGTTCTTC. Translating it yields CASTRDREGEQFF.